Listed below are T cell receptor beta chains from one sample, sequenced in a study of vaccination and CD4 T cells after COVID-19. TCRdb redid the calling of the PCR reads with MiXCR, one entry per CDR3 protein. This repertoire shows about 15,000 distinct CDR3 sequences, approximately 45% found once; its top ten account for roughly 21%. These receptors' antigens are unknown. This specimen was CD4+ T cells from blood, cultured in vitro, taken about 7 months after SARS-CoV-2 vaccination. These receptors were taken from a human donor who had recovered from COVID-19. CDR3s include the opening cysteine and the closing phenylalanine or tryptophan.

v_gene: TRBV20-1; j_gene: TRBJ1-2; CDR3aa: CSARAADRVPYGYTF
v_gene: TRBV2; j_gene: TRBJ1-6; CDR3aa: CASGEHHNSPLHF
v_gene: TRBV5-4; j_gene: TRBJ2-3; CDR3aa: CASSSLAGGYDTQYF
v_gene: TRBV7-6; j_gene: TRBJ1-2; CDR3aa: CASSSGTDYGYTF
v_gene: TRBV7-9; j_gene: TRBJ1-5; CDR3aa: CASSLTGLYQPQHF
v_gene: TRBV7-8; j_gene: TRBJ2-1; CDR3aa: CASSLDLLGTGGNEQFF
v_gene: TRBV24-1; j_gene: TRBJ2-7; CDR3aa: CATSDAGLYEQYF
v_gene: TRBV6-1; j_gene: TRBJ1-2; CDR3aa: CASSVIWALNGYTF
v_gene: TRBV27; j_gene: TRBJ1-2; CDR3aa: CASSREPTGDYGYTF
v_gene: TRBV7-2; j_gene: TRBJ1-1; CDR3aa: CASSLGGGITGMGTEAFF
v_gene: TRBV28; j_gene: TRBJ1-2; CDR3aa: CASSQTPDYYGYTF
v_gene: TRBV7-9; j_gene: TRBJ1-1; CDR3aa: CASSLHNNANTEAFF
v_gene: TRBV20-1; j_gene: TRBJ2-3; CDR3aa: CSARDPLAGGRISTDTQYF
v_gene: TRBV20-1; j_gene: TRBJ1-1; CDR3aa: CSAVDRYLMNTEAFF
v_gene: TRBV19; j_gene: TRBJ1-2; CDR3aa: CASSMLVNYGYTF
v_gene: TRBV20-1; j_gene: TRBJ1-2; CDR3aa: CSAGATYRADGYTF
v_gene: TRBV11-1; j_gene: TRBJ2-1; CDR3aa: CASSLVGGFEQFF
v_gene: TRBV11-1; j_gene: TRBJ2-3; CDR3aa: CASSLGTGSADTQYF
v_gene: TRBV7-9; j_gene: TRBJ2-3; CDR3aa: CASMTGWDTDTQYF
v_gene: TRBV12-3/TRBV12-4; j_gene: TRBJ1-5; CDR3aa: CASRNRFNQPQHF
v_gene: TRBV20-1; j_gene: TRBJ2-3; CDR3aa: CSAPTSLGADTQYF
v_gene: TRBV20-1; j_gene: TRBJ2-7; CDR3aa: CSAASGRDNEQYF
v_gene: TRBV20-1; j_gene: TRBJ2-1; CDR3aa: CSARTSEGGEQFF
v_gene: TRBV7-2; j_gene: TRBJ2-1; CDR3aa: CASSLGDSSYNEQFF
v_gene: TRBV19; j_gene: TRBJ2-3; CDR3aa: CASSLAGGWEGTDTQYF
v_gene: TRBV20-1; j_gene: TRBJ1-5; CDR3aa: CSASRGSLSNQPQHF
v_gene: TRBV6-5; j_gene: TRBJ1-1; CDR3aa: CASSYLDRGGAFF
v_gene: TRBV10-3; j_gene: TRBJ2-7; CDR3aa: CAILGTGGFEQYF
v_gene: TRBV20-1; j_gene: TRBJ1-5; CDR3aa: CSAPREVVSNQPQHF
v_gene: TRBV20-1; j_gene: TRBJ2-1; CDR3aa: CSAGYNEQFF
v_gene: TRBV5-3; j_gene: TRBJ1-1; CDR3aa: CARTLEFRGRWGTEAFF
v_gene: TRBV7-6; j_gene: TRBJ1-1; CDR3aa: CASSLVPNTEAFF
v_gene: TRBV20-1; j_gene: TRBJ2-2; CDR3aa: CSARQGFTGELFF
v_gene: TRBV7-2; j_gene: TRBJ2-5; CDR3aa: CASSLGVTSIETQYF
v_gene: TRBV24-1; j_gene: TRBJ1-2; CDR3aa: CATSDLNYGYTF
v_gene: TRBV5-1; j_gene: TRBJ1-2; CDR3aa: CASSYEGAEDGYTF
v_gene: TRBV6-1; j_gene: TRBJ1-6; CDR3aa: CASRDRGGPTVNSPLHF
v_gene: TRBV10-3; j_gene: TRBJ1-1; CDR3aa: CASSQGTFEAFF
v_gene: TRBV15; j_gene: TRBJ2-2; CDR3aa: CATHTGLVNTGELFF
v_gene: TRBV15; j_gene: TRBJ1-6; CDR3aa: CATSREAIRDSPLHF
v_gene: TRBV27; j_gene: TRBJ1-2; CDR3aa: CASSYTGLGGGYTF
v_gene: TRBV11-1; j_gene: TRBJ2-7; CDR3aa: CASSFSGEVYEQYF
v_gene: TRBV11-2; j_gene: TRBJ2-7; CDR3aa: CASSPSPGQYYEQYF
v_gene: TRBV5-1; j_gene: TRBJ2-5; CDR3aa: CASSPGTGGYQETQYF
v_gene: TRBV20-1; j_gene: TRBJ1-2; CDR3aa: CSARVWGVGDGYTF
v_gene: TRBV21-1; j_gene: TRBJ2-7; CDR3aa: CASSTLDAAYEQYF
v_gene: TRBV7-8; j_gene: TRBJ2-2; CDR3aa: CASSLRELFF
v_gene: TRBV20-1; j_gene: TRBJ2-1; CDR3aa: CSALAGPPSGEQFF
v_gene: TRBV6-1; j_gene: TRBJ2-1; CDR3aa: CASSPRNNEQFF
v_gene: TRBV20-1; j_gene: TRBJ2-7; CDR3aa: CSARLVEWGTYEQYF
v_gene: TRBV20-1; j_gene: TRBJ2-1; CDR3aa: CSARRGWNEQFF
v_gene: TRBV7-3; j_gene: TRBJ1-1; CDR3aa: CASSLRGQSTEAFF
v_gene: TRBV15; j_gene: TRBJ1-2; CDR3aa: CATSRDPQGGYTF
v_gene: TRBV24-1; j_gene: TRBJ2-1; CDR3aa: CATSDLTDEQFF
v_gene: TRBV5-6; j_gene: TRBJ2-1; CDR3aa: CASMEHGEQFF
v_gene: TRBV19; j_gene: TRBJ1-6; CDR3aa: CASSARQGHLINSPLHF